The 5 T cell receptor beta chains in this list originate from one sample, sequenced in a study of blood T cell repertoires in COVID-19. Generated by immunoSEQ multiplex PCR, the TCRdb table keeps only in-frame clones and is missing some. This table holds about 120,000 clones, roughly four fifths found once. Source material: peripheral blood. These receptors were obtained from a human donor in a cohort sampled during active COVID-19.

The chain employs TRBV28 and TRBJ2-1, with 10 bases aligning to TRBD2. The J segment lost 4 bases and the V segment lost 6 bases, leaving 9 bases of the junction unmatched. The CDR3 is made up of 16 amino acids. The germline CDR1 and CDR2 sequences are MDHEN and SYDVKM. CDR3 in amino acids: CASRPRSGGQYNEQFF. DNA of the CDR3: TGTGCCAGCAGGCCTCGTAGCGGGGGGCAATACAATGAGCAGTTCTTC.

V is TRBV7-8 and J is TRBJ2-7, with 12 nucleotides matching TRBD2. Unmatched junction bases numbered 9, after V lost 6 bases and J lost 12 bases. CDR3 size: 13 residues. Germline lookup yields CDR1 SGHVS and CDR2 FQNEAQ. The CDR3 protein is CASSSGLAGGRYF. CDR3 nucleotides: TGTGCCAGCAGTTCGGGACTAGCGGGCGGGAGGTACTTC.

This clone was picked up a small number of times. This chain joins TRBV15 and TRBJ2-2; 9 bases match TRBD2. The CDR3 covers 16 residues. Germline V gene sequence: CDR1 LNHNV, CDR2 YYDKDF (reference sequence). The V segment lost 9 bases and the J segment 3 bases; nucleotides outside the gene matches: 11. The CDR3 loop is CATGLWRGGDTGELFF. In nucleotides, the CDR3 is TGTGCCACAGGCCTGTGGCGGGGGGGCGACACCGGGGAGCTGTTTTTT.

The chain has TRBV5-1 and TRBJ2-1; possible D gene TRBD2, 7 bases. The CDR3 sequence is 16 residues long. Germline V gene sequence: CDR1 SGHRS, CDR2 YFSETQ. V was trimmed by 3 bases and J by 5 bases, leaving 18 bases between them. The CDR3 coding sequence is TGCGCCAGCAGCTCCCTGGGGGGGGGCCTGGACAATGAGCAGTTCTTC. It is translated as CASSSLGGGLDNEQFF. Together with reference TRBV5-1 and TRBJ2-1, the CDR3 gives the full variable domain: KAGVTQTPRYLIKTRGQQVTLSCSPISGHRSVSWYQQTPGQGLQFLFEYFSETQRNKGNFPGRFSGRQFSNSRSEMNVSTLELGDSALYLCASSSLGGGLDNEQFFGPGTRLTVL.

A few counts support this clone. The chain joins TRBV9 to TRBJ1-2, with TRBD1 matching over 8 bases. Per germline, CDR1 SGDLS and CDR2 YYNGEE. Trimming cost V 4 bases and J 4 bases; bases outside gene matches: 15. This CDR3 has 17 amino acids. DNA of the CDR3: TGTGCCAGCAGCCCCAGGGCCGGACAGGGTACAACCTATGGCTACACCTTC. As protein: CASSPRAGQGTTYGYTF.